The 13 T cell receptor beta chains below were found in one sample sequenced in a study of blood T cell repertoires in COVID-19. Profiled with immunoSEQ multiplex PCR; TCRdb holds only in-frame clones, not every one. This sample has 70,000 to 100,000 clones; roughly 91% occur once, and the top ten carry 4.5% to 6%. Sequencing used peripheral blood. These receptors came from an elderly woman with active COVID-19.

This chain connects TRBV3-1 (or the pseudogene TRBV3-2) to TRBJ2-5; TRBD2 matches 7 bases. Unmatched junction bases numbered 0, after V lost 3 bases and J lost 5 bases. Germline V gene lookup returns CDR1 LGHDT and CDR2 YNNKEL (reference sequence). This CDR3 region has 12 residues. The chain's CDR3 is CASSHGGETQYF. The CDR3 DNA sequence: TGTGCCAGCAGCCACGGGGGGGAGACCCAGTACTTC.

The chain recombines TRBV28 with TRBJ2-7, with D tentatively TRBD1 (6 bases). This CDR3 has 12 residues. Trimming cost V 11 bases and J 4 bases, with 15 bases left between them. The V gene's germline CDR1 is MDHEN and CDR2 SYDVKM. CDR3 protein: CAGGSSRYEQYF. Written as DNA, the CDR3 is TGTGCCGGGGGCTCTAGTCGATACGAGCAGTACTTC.

V gene TRBV4-3 combines with J gene TRBJ2-1, with 9 bases lining up with TRBD2. Germline V gives CDR1 LGHNA, CDR2 YSLEER. The CDR3 spans 17 residues. The J segment lost 2 bases and the V segment lost 0 bases, leaving 5 bases of the junction unmatched. This chain's CDR3 is CASSQDLAGGPYNEQFF. The CDR3 bases are TGCGCCAGCAGCCAAGATCTGGCGGGAGGGCCCTACAATGAGCAGTTCTTC.

V and J are TRBV24-1 and TRBJ2-1, with no clear D. The V and J ends lost 2 bases and 0 bases respectively, with 10 bases between them. The V gene's germline CDR1 is KGHDR and CDR2 SFDVKD. The CDR3 runs 16 residues. CDR3 nucleotides: TGTGCCACCAGTGATTCCGAACCGAGCTCCTACAATGAGCAGTTCTTC. Residues: CATSDSEPSSYNEQFF.

This rearrangement joins TRBV28 to TRBJ1-2; the D gene is possibly TRBD1 (6 bases). Germline CDR1 and CDR2: MDHEN and SYDVKM. With 3 bases removed from V and 1 base from J, the gap between germline ends came to 12 bases. The CDR3 has 15 amino acids. The DNA of the CDR3 is TGTGCCAGCAGTTTCTACAGGGCTTATAACTATGGCTACACCTTC. Its translation: CASSFYRAYNYGYTF.

This chain links TRBV15 with TRBJ1-1, with a weak D call TRBD1 (5 bases). The CDR3 is made up of 13 amino acids. Germline loops: CDR1 LNHNV, CDR2 YYDKDF (reference sequence). V lost 3 bases and J 4 bases, leaving 9 bases between the germline ends. CDR3 loop: CATSSYRGTEAFF. In DNA, the CDR3 is TGTGCCACCAGCAGTTATAGGGGCACTGAAGCTTTCTTT.

This chain links TRBV7-9 with TRBJ2-1; 7 nucleotides align to TRBD1. CDR3 length: 13 amino acids. Trimming took 4 bases from V and 9 from J; bases not matched to a gene: 6. The V gene's germline CDR1 is SEHNR and CDR2 FQNEAQ (reference sequence). CDR3 loop: CASSSRRDSEQFF. The CDR3 DNA is TGTGCCAGCAGCTCCCGCCGGGACAGTGAGCAGTTCTTC. The full variable domain, with the rest looked up from reference TRBV7-9 and TRBJ2-1, is DTGVSQNPRHKITKRGQNVTFRCDPISEHNRLYWYRQTLGQGPEFLTYFQNEAQLEKSRLLSDRFSAERPKGSFSTLEIQRTEQGDSAMYLCASSSRRDSEQFFGPGTRLTVL.

This clone was counted between two and nine times. The chain uses TRBV2 and TRBJ2-7; 12 nucleotides line up with TRBD1. The CDR3 loop spans 13 amino acids. V lost 10 bases to trimming and J lost 6 bases; unmatched junction nucleotides: 7. CDR1 is SNHLY, CDR2 FYNNEI, per germline. Here the CDR3 reads CATSGQGAVEQYF. CDR3 sequence (DNA): TGTGCCACCTCGGGACAGGGGGCGGTCGAGCAGTACTTC. The whole variable domain, filled in from reference TRBV2 and TRBJ2-7, reads EPEVTQTPSHQVTQMGQEVILRCVPISNHLYFYWYRQILGQKVEFLVSFYNNEISEKSEIFDDQFSVERPDGSNFTLKIRSTKLEDSAMYFCATSGQGAVEQYFGPGTRLTVT.

The chain has TRBV7-8 and TRBJ2-7; no reliable D call. Germline values: CDR1 SGHVS, CDR2 FQNEAQ. V was trimmed by 1 base and J by 1 base, leaving 14 bases between them. This CDR3 is 16 amino acids long. The CDR3 DNA reads TGTGCCAGCAGCTTAGAATCACGGCCGAGGTCCTACGAGCAGTACTTC. Protein product: CASSLESRPRSYEQYF.

This clone was counted a single time. The chain combines TRBV12-3 or TRBV12-4 with TRBJ2-3; no firm D call. Trimming removed 6 bases from V and 7 bases from J, with 8 bases in between. The CDR3 is 11 residues long. The CDR3 bases are TGTGCCAGCAGCCCCCTATATACGCAGTATTTT. This encodes CASSPLYTQYF.

The chain joins TRBV19 to TRBJ1-2, with 12 bases fitting TRBD1. The V gene end was trimmed by 6 bases and the J gene end by 0 bases; junction bases not matched to a gene: 8. CDR3 length: 17 amino acids. Germline V lookup: CDR1 LNHDA, CDR2 SQIVND (reference sequence). For the CDR3, the DNA is TGTGCCAGTAGAACCGGGACAGGGGGCCGAGCTAACTATGGCTACACCTTC. Amino acids: CASRTGTGGRANYGYTF.

V gene TRBV5-4 combines with J gene TRBJ2-3; TRBD1 agrees at 7 bases. V was clipped by 3 bases and J by 1 base; unmatched bases: 2. The CDR3 covers 14 residues. The germline CDR1 and CDR2 sequences are SGHNT and YYREEE (reference sequence). Here the CDR3 reads CASSSGTGTDTQYF. The CDR3 region has the DNA TGTGCCAGCAGCTCCGGGACAGGCACAGATACGCAGTATTTT.

The sample holds a few counts of this clone. The rearrangement joins TRBV20-1 to TRBJ1-3; perhaps TRBD1 as D (6 bases). With 3 bases removed from V and 0 bases from J, the gap between germline ends came to 9 bases. The CDR3 is 14 residues long. Germline lookup yields CDR1 DFQATT and CDR2 SNEGSKA (reference sequence). The chain's CDR3 is CSASGQISGNTIYF. In DNA, the CDR3 is TGCAGTGCTAGTGGACAGATCTCTGGAAACACCATATATTTT.